This is a list of T cell receptor beta chains from one sample in a study of T-cell reconstitution after alpha-beta-depleted transplantation in children. From the PCR reads, TCRdb called clonotypes with MiXCR, one entry per CDR3 protein. This sample has around 700,000 distinct CDR3 sequences, with about an eighth found just once. Sequencing used PBMCs, obtained before TCRalphabeta/CD19-depleted stem cell transplant. The receptors derive from a girl aged 2-10 years with congenital amegakaryocytic thrombocytopenia, due to receive a stem cell transplant. CDR3s leave out the opening cysteine and the closing phenylalanine or tryptophan. Fields, in order: J gene, V gene, CDR3 protein.

>TRBJ2-7|TRBV29-1
SVESDEGSIYEQY
>TRBJ2-1|TRBV12-3/TRBV12-4
ASSFEGPSYNEQF
>TRBJ2-7|TRBV20-1
SARDTLGIEQY
>TRBJ1-5|TRBV18
ATSQQGIVSGKPQH
>TRBJ1-6|TRBV20-1
CARDDGQGVNSPLH
>TRBJ2-3|TRBV20-1
SAPWDGSTDTQY
>TRBJ2-3|TRBV11-2
ASTFLASKSGSSTDTQY
>TRBJ2-1|TRBV9
ASSAMSEASYNEQF
>TRBJ2-3|TRBV29-1
SVDLAGGPADTQY
>TRBJ2-3|TRBV7-2
ASSLWLAGRDTQY
>TRBJ2-7|TRBV20-1
SARSAGGSYEQY
>TRBJ2-7|TRBV14
ASSQKNWWEQY
>TRBJ2-7|TRBV20-1
SAAGWPNSYEQY
>TRBJ1-2|TRBV15
ATSRLTGGPYGYT
>TRBJ2-1|TRBV29-1
SVVERDRLQDEQF
>TRBJ2-7|TRBV25-1
ASSEGNHPYEQY
>TRBJ2-3|TRBV12-3/TRBV12-4
ASSTPHTDTQY
>TRBJ2-2|TRBV29-1
SVTRRTGELF
>TRBJ1-5|TRBV6-6
ASNKGDQPQH
>TRBJ2-2|TRBV6-5
ASSYSDRPKSNTGELF
>TRBJ2-3|TRBV3-1
ASSQGTPSTDTQY
>TRBJ1-5|TRBV6-1
ASSFFTQRAGPNQPQH
>TRBJ2-1|TRBV2
AGGTSGSYNEQF
>TRBJ2-2|TRBV12-3/TRBV12-4
ASSIWLGPNTGELF
>TRBJ1-1|TRBV12-3/TRBV12-4
ASSFGAGGAGTEAF
>TRBJ2-4|TRBV5-6
ASSLLAGNIQY
>TRBJ2-3|TRBV9
ASSVDPSGQGTDTQY
>TRBJ1-4|TRBV6-1
ACLRTTNEKLF
>TRBJ2-1|TRBV20-1
SASTSGKDEQF
>TRBJ2-7|TRBV15
ATATVPGGGYEQY
>TRBJ2-2|TRBV20-1
SATTTPRGTTGELF
>TRBJ2-2|TRBV20-1
SASKTGLAGGNTGELF
>TRBJ2-7|TRBV5-1
ASSPPGHITGEQY
>TRBJ2-2|TRBV6-1
ASSLGLLGELF
>TRBJ2-7|TRBV20-1
SAASGRGSSYEQY
>TRBJ2-3|TRBV29-1
SVEEGGRVADTQY
>TRBJ2-3|TRBV28
ASSTSGNGDTQY
>TRBJ1-5|TRBV5-1
ASSLVTASNQPQH
>TRBJ2-1|TRBV6-5
ASQGQGDEQF
>TRBJ2-1|TRBV7-9
ASSSPAGLWNEQF
>TRBJ2-5|TRBV20-1
SARAGRSGETQY
>TRBJ1-1|TRBV7-9
ASSSGDPSINTEAF
>TRBJ2-1|TRBV12-3/TRBV12-4
ASSASSGAYNEQF
>TRBJ2-1|TRBV14
ASRGAGGPNEQF
>TRBJ2-7|TRBV15
ATSRAIDRDRGWPFDEQY
>TRBJ1-1|TRBV27
ASREDQNTEAF
>TRBJ1-2|TRBV20-1
SARARQSYGYT
>TRBJ1-1|TRBV28
ASSLPGRENTEAF
>TRBJ2-5|TRBV15
ATSDRTSGETQY
>TRBJ1-2|TRBV12-3/TRBV12-4
ASSITDRAYGYT
>TRBJ1-1|TRBV6-2/TRBV6-3
ASSYSADINTEAF
>TRBJ1-5|TRBV29-1
SVGGLYSNQPQH
>TRBJ2-3|TRBV7-2
ASSLAPRGRTDTQY
>TRBJ2-1|TRBV29-1
SVAPTAYNEQF
>TRBJ2-2|TRBV28
ASSPSRVGELF
>TRBJ1-4|TRBV19
ASSIHRRATNEKLF
>TRBJ2-7|TRBV28
ASSFLPGVHERY
>TRBJ2-3|TRBV5-1
ASSPYTSGTQY
>TRBJ2-3|TRBV5-5
ASSLDSGGVVTPY
>TRBJ1-5|TRBV18
ASSPGPDQPQH